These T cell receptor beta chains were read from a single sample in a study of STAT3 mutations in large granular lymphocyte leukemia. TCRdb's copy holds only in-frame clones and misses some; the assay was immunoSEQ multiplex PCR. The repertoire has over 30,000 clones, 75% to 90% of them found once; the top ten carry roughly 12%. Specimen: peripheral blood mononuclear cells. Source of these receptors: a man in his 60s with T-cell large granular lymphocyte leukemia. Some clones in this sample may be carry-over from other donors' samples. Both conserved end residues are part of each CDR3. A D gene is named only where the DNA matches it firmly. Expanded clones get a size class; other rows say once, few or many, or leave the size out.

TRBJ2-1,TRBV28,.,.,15,TGTGCCAGCAGTAGTAGCGGTCCCTCCTACAATGAGCAGTTCTTC,CASSSSGPSYNEQFF
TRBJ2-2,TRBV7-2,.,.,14,TGTGCCAGCTGGGACCTGCGGAACACCGGGGAGCTGTTTTTT,CASWDLRNTGELFF
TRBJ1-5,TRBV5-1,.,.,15,TGCGCCAGCAGTTTAGAAGGGTCTTACAATCAGCCCCAGCATTTT,CASSLEGSYNQPQHF
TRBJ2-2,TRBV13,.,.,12,TGTGCCAGCAGCTTGCATCTCGGGGAGCTGTTTTTT,CASSLHLGELFF
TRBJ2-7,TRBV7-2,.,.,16,TGTGCCAGCAGCCCCAGGGACGGTCCACTGGGGTACGAGCAGTACTTC,CASSPRDGPLGYEQYF
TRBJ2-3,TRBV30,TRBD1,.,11,TGTGCCTGGACGAGGACAGGAGCGCAGTATTTT,CAWTRTGAQYF
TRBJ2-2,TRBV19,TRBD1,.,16,TGTGCCAGTAGTTCTGGGACAGGGATCGGAACCGGGGAGCTGTTTTTT,CASSSGTGIGTGELFF
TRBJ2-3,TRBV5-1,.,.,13,TGCGCCAGCAGTTTCGACAGCCCAGATACGCAGTATTTT,CASSFDSPDTQYF
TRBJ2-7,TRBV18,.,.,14,TGTGCCAGCTCACCCGGGGTCCAATCCTACGAGCAGTACTTC,CASSPGVQSYEQYF
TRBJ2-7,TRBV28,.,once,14,TGTGCCAGCGGGACTCGACAGGTTGGCTACGAGCAGTACTTC,CASGTRQVGYEQYF
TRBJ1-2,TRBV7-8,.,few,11,TGTGCCAGCAGTCCTCTATTTGACTACACCTTC,CASSPLFDYTF
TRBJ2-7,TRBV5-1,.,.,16,TGCGCCAGCAGCTTGGAACCAGCGACGCCGCCCTACGAGCAGTACTTC,CASSLEPATPPYEQYF
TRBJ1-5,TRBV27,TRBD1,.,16,TGTGCCAGCAGAGGCGAGGGACAGGGGGCGGGTCAGCCCCAGCATTTT,CASRGEGQGAGQPQHF
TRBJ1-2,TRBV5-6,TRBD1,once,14,TGTGCCAGCAGCCCCTTGACAGGGATGGGCGGCTACACCTTC,CASSPLTGMGGYTF
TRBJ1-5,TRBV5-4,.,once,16,TGTGCCAGCAGCTTATATCCAGGGCAGGGCAATCAGCCCCAGCATTTT,CASSLYPGQGNQPQHF
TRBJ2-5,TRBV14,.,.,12,TGTGCCAGCAGCCAGGGGCGAGAGACCCAGTACTTC,CASSQGRETQYF
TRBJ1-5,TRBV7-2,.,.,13,TGTGCCAGCAGCCCCAGGGTGGATCAGCCCCAGCATTTT,CASSPRVDQPQHF
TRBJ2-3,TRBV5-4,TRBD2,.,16,TGTGCCAGCAGCTCCCGACTAGCGGGAGGCCCAGATACGCAGTATTTT,CASSSRLAGGPDTQYF
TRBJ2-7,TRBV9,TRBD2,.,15,TGTGCCAGCAGCGTAGAGGGACTAGCGGGGCACGAGCAGTACTTC,CASSVEGLAGHEQYF
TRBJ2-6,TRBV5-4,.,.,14,TGTGCCAGCAGCGGTACTACAGGAACCAACGTCCTGACTTTC,CASSGTTGTNVLTF
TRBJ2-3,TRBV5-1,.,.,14,TGCGCCAGCAGCCCGGTGGGGGGAACAGATACGCAGTATTTT,CASSPVGGTDTQYF
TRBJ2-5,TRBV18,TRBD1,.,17,TGTGCCAGCTCACCCTCGATTACGGGACAGTTTCAAGAGACCCAGTACTTC,CASSPSITGQFQETQYF
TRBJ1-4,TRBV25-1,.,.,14,TGTGCCAGCAAGATACAGGGCCCGGAGGAAAAACTGTTTTTT,CASKIQGPEEKLFF
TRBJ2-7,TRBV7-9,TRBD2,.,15,TGTGCCAGCAGCTTAGGGACTAGCGGAACCTACGAGCAGTACTTC,CASSLGTSGTYEQYF
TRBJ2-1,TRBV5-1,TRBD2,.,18,TGCGCCAGCAGCTTGGCGAGGACTAGCGATTCAGACCCCAATGAGCAGTTCTTC,CASSLARTSDSDPNEQFF
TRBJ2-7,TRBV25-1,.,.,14,TGTGCCAGCAGTGAGGTTCAAAGTTCCTACGAGCAGTACTTC,CASSEVQSSYEQYF
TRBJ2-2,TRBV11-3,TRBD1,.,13,TGTGCCAGCAGCAGGGACAGGGCCGGGGAGCTGTTTTTT,CASSRDRAGELFF
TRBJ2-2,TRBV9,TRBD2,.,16,TGTGCCAGCAAGTGGCTAGCGGGAGTTGGCACCGGGGAGCTGTTTTTT,CASKWLAGVGTGELFF
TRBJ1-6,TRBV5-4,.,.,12,TGTGCCAGCAGCTTGCAGGGGTCACCCCTCCACTTT,CASSLQGSPLHF
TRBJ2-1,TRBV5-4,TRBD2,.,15,TGTGCCAGCAGCTTGGATAGCGGGAGGGCCGTTGAGCAGTTCTTC,CASSLDSGRAVEQFF
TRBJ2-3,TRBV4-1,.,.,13,TGCGCCAGCAGCCCCCTGGGTTTAGATACGCAGTATTTT,CASSPLGLDTQYF
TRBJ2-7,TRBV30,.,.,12,TGTGCCTGGAGTGCGGGCCGAGTAACGCAGTACTTC,CAWSAGRVTQYF
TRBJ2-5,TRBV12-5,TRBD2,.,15,TGTGCTAGTGGTTTGAGCGCGGGAGATCAAGAGACCCAGTACTTC,CASGLSAGDQETQYF
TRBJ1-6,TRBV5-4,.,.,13,TGTGCCAGCAGCTTGGTGGGTAATTCACCCCTCCACTTT,CASSLVGNSPLHF
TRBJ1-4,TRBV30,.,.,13,TGTGCCTGGAAGGCCAGCCATTATGAAAAACTGTTTTTT,CAWKASHYEKLFF
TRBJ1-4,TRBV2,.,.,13,TGTGCCAGCAGGCCAGAGGGGCGAGAAAAACTGTTTTTT,CASRPEGREKLFF
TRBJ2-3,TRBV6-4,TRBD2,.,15,TGTGCCAGCAGTGAGACTAGCGGCTCCGCAGATACGCAGTATTTT,CASSETSGSADTQYF